This T cell receptor beta chain was retrieved from a study of T cell changes during pregnancy in multiple sclerosis. CDR3 length: 13 residues. Germline CDR1 is MNHNS and CDR2 is SASEGT. V shed 4 bases and J 2 bases; nucleotides not matched to a gene: 1. Repertoires were generated with immunoSEQ multiplex PCR, while TCRdb's copy carries only in-frame clones and drops some. The profile shows almost 55,000 clones, 90% of them singletons. This specimen consisted of CD8+ T cells from peripheral blood mononuclear cells, obtained before pregnancy. This TCR was recovered from a female donor with multiple sclerosis, enrolled in a pregnancy study. This chain connects TRBV6-1 to TRBJ2-7, with 8 bases fitting TRBD1. The CDR3 DNA reads TGTGCCAGCAGTGGGGACAGGCCCTACGAGCAGTACTTC. As protein: CASSGDRPYEQYF.